The 14 T cell receptor beta chains listed next were all sequenced from one sample in a study of blood T cell repertoires in COVID-19. TCRdb's copy holds only in-frame clones and misses some; the assay was immunoSEQ multiplex PCR. Altogether about 180,000 clones are present, about 88% being singletons, with the ten largest covering about 9.4%. The sample consisted of PBMCs or T cells enriched from blood (not recorded which). The receptor source for this set is a woman under 30 who had recovered from COVID-19.

The J gene is TRBJ2-2, the V gene TRBV4-1; possibly TRBD2 for D (6 bases). There are 18 residues in the CDR3. V lost 4 bases, J lost 3 bases, and 21 bases lay in between. Germline V lookup: CDR1 MGHRA, CDR2 YSYEKL. The CDR3 protein is CASSRARAQTRDTGELFF. CDR3 nucleotide sequence: TGCGCCAGCAGCCGCGCACGGGCCCAGACTAGGGACACCGGGGAGCTGTTTTTT.

V gene TRBV29-1 combines with J gene TRBJ2-1, with 13 bases identical to TRBD2. The germline V gene has CDR1 SQVTM and CDR2 ANQGSEA. V was pared by 7 bases and J by 0 bases, with 12 bases of the junction left unmatched. The CDR3 runs to 18 residues. Here the CDR3 reads CSATTSGRRGISYNEQFF. CDR3 nucleotide sequence: TGCAGCGCGACGACTAGCGGGAGGAGAGGAATCTCCTACAATGAGCAGTTCTTC.

The chain uses TRBV27 and TRBJ2-7, with TRBD1 matching 8 bases. This CDR3 contains 18 residues. J lost 1 base, V lost 5 bases, and 16 bases had no gene match. Germline V CDR1 and CDR2: MNHEY, SMNVEV (reference sequence). CDR3 sequence reads: CASSPSPLGQGVSYEQYF. The CDR3 DNA reads as TGTGCCAGCAGTCCCTCCCCTCTCGGACAGGGCGTTTCCTACGAGCAGTACTTC.

The genes are TRBV7-9 and TRBJ1-6, with 8 bases that match TRBD1. J was trimmed by 7 bases and V by 6 bases; bases with no gene match: 11. The germline CDR1 and CDR2 sequences are SEHNR and FQNEAQ (reference sequence). The CDR3 sequence is 16 residues long. CDR3 residues: CASSNLQGAKNSPLHF. The CDR3 DNA is TGTGCCAGCAGTAATCTTCAGGGGGCTAAAAATTCACCCCTCCACTTT.

The chain recombines TRBV2 with TRBJ2-1, with 9 bases that match TRBD1. The germline V gene encodes CDR1 SNHLY and CDR2 FYNNEI. The CDR3 is made up of 17 amino acids. Trimming removed 2 bases from V and 6 bases from J; junction bases left unmatched: 11. DNA for the CDR3: TGTGCCAGCAGTGAAAGACTGGCCGGGACAGGGACCAATGAGCAGTTCTTC. Amino acid sequence: CASSERLAGTGTNEQFF.

The sample holds a few counts of this clone. The rearrangement joins TRBV12-3 or TRBV12-4 to TRBJ1-2, with D maybe TRBD1 (5 bases). V was pared by 6 bases and J by 4 bases, with 6 bases between. The CDR3 has 11 amino acids. In DNA form, the CDR3 reads TGTGCCAGCAGGACAGCCTATGGCTACACCTTC. The encoded protein is CASRTAYGYTF.

This clone appeared a few times. This sequence joins TRBV25-1 and TRBJ1-6; D remains unclear. V lost 1 base and J lost 6, with 4 bases in between. The CDR3 runs 13 residues. Germline CDR1 and CDR2: MGHDK and SYGVNS. The CDR3 region is CASSEFGNSPLHF. The DNA of the CDR3 is TGTGCCAGCAGTGAATTCGGTAATTCACCCCTCCACTTT.

This clone occurred once. The V call is TRBV5-1, the J call TRBJ2-5; 8 bases are a match to TRBD2. Looked up from germline, CDR1 is SGHRS and CDR2 is YFSETQ. With V trimmed by 0 bases and J by 2 bases, 12 bases remained unmatched. The length of the CDR3 is 18 residues. The CDR3 DNA is TGCGCCAGCAGCTTGGATGGTCGGGCGGGAGGAATACAAGAGACCCAGTACTTC. Amino acids: CASSLDGRAGGIQETQYF.

The chain employs TRBV19 and TRBJ1-2; no clear D gene. The germline V gene has CDR1 LNHDA and CDR2 SQIVND (reference sequence). V lost 10 bases and J lost 12, with 15 bases in between. This CDR3 region has 10 residues. CDR3 residues: CATWETVHTF. Written as DNA, the CDR3 is TGTGCCACATGGGAGACTGTCCACACCTTC.

This clone was observed once. This chain uses TRBV13 with TRBJ2-7; 11 bases align to TRBD1. This CDR3 region has 15 residues. From germline, CDR1 is PRHDT and CDR2 FYEKMQ (reference sequence). J gave up 1 base and V 3 bases, and 2 bases lay outside the gene matches. The CDR3 nucleotides are TGTGCCAGCAGCTTCGGGACAGGGGGTTCCTACGAGCAGTACTTC. Protein: CASSFGTGGSYEQYF.

The chain has TRBV7-9 and TRBJ1-2; TRBD1 might be the D (6 bases). Trimming removed 1 base from V and 3 bases from J, with 9 bases in between. The CDR3 is 14 residues long. CDR1 and CDR2 from the germline V gene are SEHNR and FQNEAQ (reference sequence). CDR3: CASSLGDKDYGYTF. As DNA, the CDR3 is TGTGCCAGCAGCTTAGGGGACAAGGACTATGGCTACACCTTC. Supplemented by reference TRBV7-9 and TRBJ1-2, the full variable domain reads DTGVSQNPRHKITKRGQNVTFRCDPISEHNRLYWYRQTLGQGPEFLTYFQNEAQLEKSRLLSDRFSAERPKGSFSTLEIQRTEQGDSAMYLCASSLGDKDYGYTFGSGTRLTVV.

The V gene is TRBV18, the J gene TRBJ2-5; 8 nucleotides align to TRBD2. The CDR3 spans 15 residues. The V gene end was trimmed by 4 bases and the J gene end by 2 bases; junction bases not matched to a gene: 6. The germline V gene has CDR1 KGHSH and CDR2 LQKENI. CDR3 residues: CASSLYREGQETQYF. The DNA of the CDR3 is TGTGCCAGCTCACTCTACCGGGAGGGGCAAGAGACCCAGTACTTC.

The V call is TRBV6-5, the J call TRBJ1-2; 8 bases match TRBD1. Germline CDR1 and CDR2: MNHEY and SVGAGI. The CDR3 is 15 residues long. The ends lost 7 bases at V and 0 bases at J; junction bases unmatched: 7. The CDR3 region has the DNA TGTGCCAGCACCCCCGGACAGGGAGCTAACTATGGCTACACCTTC. Its translation is CASTPGQGANYGYTF.

The V gene is TRBV7-2, the J gene TRBJ1-1, with D possibly being TRBD1 (6 bases). Trimming left V 6 bases short and J 4 bases short, with 12 bases between. The CDR3 is made up of 13 amino acids. CDR1 is SGHTA and CDR2 is FQGNSA in the germline V gene. CDR3 residues: CASSQGWGTEAFF. The CDR3 DNA reads TGTGCCAGCAGTCAGGGGTGGGGCACTGAAGCTTTCTTT.